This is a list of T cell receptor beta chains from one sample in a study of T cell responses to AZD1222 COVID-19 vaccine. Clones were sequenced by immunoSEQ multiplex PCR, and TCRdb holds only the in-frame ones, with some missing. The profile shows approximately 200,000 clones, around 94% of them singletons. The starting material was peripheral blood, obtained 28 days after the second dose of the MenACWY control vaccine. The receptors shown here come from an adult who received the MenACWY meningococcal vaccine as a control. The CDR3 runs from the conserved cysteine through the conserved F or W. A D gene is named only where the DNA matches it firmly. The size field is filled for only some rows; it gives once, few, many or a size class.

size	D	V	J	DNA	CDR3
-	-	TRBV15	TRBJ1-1	TGTGCCACCAGCAGAGCTGGGACTGAAGCTTTCTTT	CATSRAGTEAFF
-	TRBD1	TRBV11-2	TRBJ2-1	TGTGCCAGCAGCTGGGCGAGACAGGGCCACAATGAGCAGTTCTTC	CASSWARQGHNEQFF
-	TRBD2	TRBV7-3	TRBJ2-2	TGTGCCAGCAGCCGGATAGCGGGGGATCCCGGGGAGCTGTTTTTT	CASSRIAGDPGELFF
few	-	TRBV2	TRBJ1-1	TGTGCCAGCACGTTGACAGATGAAGCTTTCTTT	CASTLTDEAFF
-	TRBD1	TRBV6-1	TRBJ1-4	TGTGCCAGCAGTGAAGCAGACAGGGCGAAAGAAAAACTGTTTTTT	CASSEADRAKEKLFF
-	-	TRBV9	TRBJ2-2	TGTGCCAGCAGCGTAGCGGGCTATAACACCGGGGAGCTGTTTTTT	CASSVAGYNTGELFF
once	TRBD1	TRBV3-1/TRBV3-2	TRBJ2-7	TGTGCCAGCAGCCCGGGACAGGGTCCCTACGAGCAGTACTTC	CASSPGQGPYEQYF
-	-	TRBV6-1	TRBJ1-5	TGTGCCAGCAGTGAGGGTTCACGGCAGCCCCAGCATTTT	CASSEGSRQPQHF
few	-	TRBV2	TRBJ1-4	TGTGCCAGCGGGGGTAGGGGTAATGAAAAACTGTTTTTT	CASGGRGNEKLFF
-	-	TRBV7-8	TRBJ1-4	TGTGCCAGCACCCGGACACCAACTAATGAAAAACTGTTTTTT	CASTRTPTNEKLFF
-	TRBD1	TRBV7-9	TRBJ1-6	TGTGCCAGCAGCTCGACAGGGGTACATTCACCCCTCCACTTT	CASSSTGVHSPLHF
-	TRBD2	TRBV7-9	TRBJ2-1	TGTGCCAGCAGCTTAGGGTCTAGCGGGAGCGAGCAGTTCTTC	CASSLGSSGSEQFF
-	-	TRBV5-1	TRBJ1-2	TGCGCCAGCAGCTTGGAATTGGGAATGAACTATGGCTACACCTTC	CASSLELGMNYGYTF
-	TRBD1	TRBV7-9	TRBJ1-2	TGTGCCAGCAGTCAAGGGGGGACAGGGGCCTCCTATGGCTACACCTTC	CASSQGGTGASYGYTF
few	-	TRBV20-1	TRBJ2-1	TGCAGTGCTAGGGTTGTCGGCCTGCAGTTCTTC	CSARVVGLQFF
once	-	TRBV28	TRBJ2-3	TGTGCCAGCATGGACCACACAGATACGCAGTATTTT	CASMDHTDTQYF
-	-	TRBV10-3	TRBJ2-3	TGTGCCATGCAGGGGGGCTTCACAGATACGCAGTATTTT	CAMQGGFTDTQYF
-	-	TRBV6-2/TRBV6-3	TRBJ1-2	TGTGCCAGCAGTTACACCTCCGATGGCAGGATGAACTATGGCTACACCTTC	CASSYTSDGRMNYGYTF
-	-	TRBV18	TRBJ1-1	TGTGCCAGCTCACCACAGGGGGTGGACACTGAAGCTTTCTTT	CASSPQGVDTEAFF
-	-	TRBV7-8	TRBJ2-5	TGTGCCAGCAGACATCGACAGGGAGGGATGCAAGAGACCCAGTACTTC	CASRHRQGGMQETQYF
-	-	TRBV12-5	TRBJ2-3	TGTGCTAGTGGTTTGGCAACTTCCGGCCAAGGCAGTATTAGCACAGATACGCAGTATTTT	CASGLATSGQGSISTDTQYF
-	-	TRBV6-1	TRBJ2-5	TGTGCCAGCAGTGAATCGCTAGGGGTTGAGACCCAGTACTTC	CASSESLGVETQYF
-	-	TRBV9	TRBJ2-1	TGTGCCAGCAGCGGACCAGAAGGCAATGAGCAGTTCTTC	CASSGPEGNEQFF
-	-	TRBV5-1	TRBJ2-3	TGCGCCAGCAGCTTGGAGGTGTCGACAGATACGCAGTATTTT	CASSLEVSTDTQYF
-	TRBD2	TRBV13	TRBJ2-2	TGTGCCAGCAGCTTAGAACTAGCGGTAAACACCGGGGAGCTGTTTTTT	CASSLELAVNTGELFF
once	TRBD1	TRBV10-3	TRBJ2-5	TGTGCCATCAGTGAGTCCGGGACAGGGAGAGTAGAGACCCAGTACTTC	CAISESGTGRVETQYF
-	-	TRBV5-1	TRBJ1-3	TGCGCCAGCAGCCCGGAACCCAGCTCTGGAAACACCATATATTTT	CASSPEPSSGNTIYF
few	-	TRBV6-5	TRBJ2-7	TGTGCCAGCAGTATTACGGGGGAAGGCTACGAGCAGTACTTC	CASSITGEGYEQYF